This TCR beta chain is from a study of blood T cell repertoires in COVID-19. V shed 2 bases and J shed 3 bases, with 2 bases lying between them. CDR1 is SGHRS, CDR2 YFSETQ, per germline. CDR3 length equals 11 residues. The method was immunoSEQ multiplex PCR; TCRdb's version includes in-frame clones alone and lacks a portion of them. The profile shows roughly 230,000 clones, 84% of them singletons. This TCR was recovered from a man aged 45-65 years with acute or convalescent COVID-19. Sequencing used peripheral blood. The chain has TRBV5-1 and TRBJ2-5, with unresolved D. The CDR3 nucleotides read TGCGCCAGCAGCTTTAAAGAGACCCAGTACTTC. It translates to CASSFKETQYF. Based on the CDR3 plus reference TRBV5-1 and TRBJ2-5, the full variable domain is KAGVTQTPRYLIKTRGQQVTLSCSPISGHRSVSWYQQTPGQGLQFLFEYFSETQRNKGNFPGRFSGRQFSNSRSEMNVSTLELGDSALYLCASSFKETQYFGPGTRLLVL.